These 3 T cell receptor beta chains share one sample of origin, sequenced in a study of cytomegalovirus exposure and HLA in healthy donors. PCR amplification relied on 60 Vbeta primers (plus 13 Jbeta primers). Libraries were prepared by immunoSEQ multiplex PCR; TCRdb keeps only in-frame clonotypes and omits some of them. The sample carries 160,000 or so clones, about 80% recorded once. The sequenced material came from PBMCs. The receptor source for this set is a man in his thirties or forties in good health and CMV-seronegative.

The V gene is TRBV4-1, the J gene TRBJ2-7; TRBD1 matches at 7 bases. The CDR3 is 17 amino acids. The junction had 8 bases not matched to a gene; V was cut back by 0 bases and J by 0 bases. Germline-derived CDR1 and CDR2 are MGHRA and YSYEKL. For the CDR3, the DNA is TGCGCCAGCAGCCAAGAACCGGGACAGATGAACTCCTACGAGCAGTACTTC. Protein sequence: CASSQEPGQMNSYEQYF.

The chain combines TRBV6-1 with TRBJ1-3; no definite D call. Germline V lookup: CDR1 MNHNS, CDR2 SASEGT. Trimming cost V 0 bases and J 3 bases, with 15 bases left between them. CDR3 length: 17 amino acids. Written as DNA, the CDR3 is TGTGCCAGCAGTGAAGCTTTCCGCCGGGTTGATGGAAACACCATATATTTT. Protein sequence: CASSEAFRRVDGNTIYF.

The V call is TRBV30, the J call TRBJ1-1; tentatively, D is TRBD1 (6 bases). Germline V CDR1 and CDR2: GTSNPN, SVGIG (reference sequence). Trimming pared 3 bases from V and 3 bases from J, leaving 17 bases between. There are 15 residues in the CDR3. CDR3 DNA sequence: TGTGCCTGGAGCCGGAAAGGGGGGGTGGACACTGAAGCTTTCTTT. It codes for CAWSRKGGVDTEAFF.